The 24 T cell receptor beta chains presented below share a single source sample, sequenced in a study of human T cells and chemical hapten exposure. Noted time point: patch test 1, 2 weeks after DPC sensitization. Treatment defined: therapeutic diphenylcyclopropenone sensitization with weekly scalp DPC. TCRdb itself ran the RACE reads through MiXCR, one entry per CDR3 protein. This table has more than 65,000 distinct CDR3 sequences, around 10% appearing once. The material was whole blood, obtained in connection with sensitization to the hapten diphenylcyclopropenone (DPC). These receptors were taken from a woman aged 45-65 years with alopecia areata. Some clones in this sample may be carry-over from other donors' samples.

The V and J genes are TRBV19 and TRBJ2-1; D is undetermined. The CDR3 contains 11 residues. Trimming took 2 bases from V and 4 from J, leaving 0 bases between them. Germline V gene lookup returns CDR1 LNHDA and CDR2 SQIVND (reference sequence). This chain's CDR3 is CASSIYNEQFF. The CDR3 nucleotides read TGTGCCAGTAGTATATACAATGAGCAGTTCTTC. The full variable domain, with the rest looked up from reference TRBV19 and TRBJ2-1, is DGGITQSPKYLFRKEGQNVTLSCEQNLNHDAMYWYRQDPGQGLRLIYYSQIVNDFQKGDIAEGYSVSREKKESFPLTVTSAQKNPTAFYLCASSIYNEQFFGPGTRLTVL.

This clonotype was detected many times. The genes are TRBV11-3 and TRBJ2-1; D uncertain. This CDR3 has 13 amino acids. V shed 5 bases and J shed 2 bases, with 7 bases lying between them. Germline CDR1 SGHNT, CDR2 YENEEA. The CDR3 DNA sequence: TGTGCCAGCAGCCCTAGACCCTACAATGAGCAGTTCTTC. It is translated as CASSPRPYNEQFF.

J is TRBJ2-1 and V is TRBV11-2; the match to TRBD1 covers 9 bases. V gave up 2 bases and J gave up 4 bases; unmatched junction bases: 6. In germline, CDR1 is SGHAT, CDR2 FQNNGV. The CDR3 consists of 16 residues. The CDR3 nucleotides read TGTGCCAGCAGCTTAAGAACCGGGACAGGGTACAATGAGCAGTTCTTC. Translating gives CASSLRTGTGYNEQFF.

This clonotype has just a few counts. One junction end disagrees with the germline gene, perhaps due to a read error. This chain uses TRBV11-3 with TRBJ1-3, with D possibly being TRBD1 (5 bases). Germline values: CDR1 SGHNT, CDR2 YENEEA. The CDR3 covers 14 residues. CDR3 protein: CASNLQASGNTIYF. DNA for the CDR3: TGTGCCAGCAACTTACAGGCCTCTGGAAACACCATATATTTT.

This clonotype was counted ten times or more. V is TRBV24-1 and J is TRBJ2-6; 10 positions agree with TRBD1. Per germline, CDR1 KGHDR and CDR2 SFDVKD. The CDR3 spans 17 residues. V lost 5 bases and J lost 0; bases outside the gene matches: 3. DNA for the CDR3: TGTGCCACCAGTGGGGGACAGGGGAGCTCTGGGGCCAACGTCCTGACTTTC. It specifies CATSGGQGSSGANVLTF.

This clonotype appeared a few times. Here the CDR3 DNA reads TGTGCCAGCAGCCGACGGGGAGAGCTAGCCAAAAACATTCAGTACTTC. This gives the protein CASSRRGELAKNIQYF. V is TRBV11-1 and J is TRBJ2-4; possibly TRBD2 for D (5 bases). The CDR3 has 16 amino acids. The V end was cut by 5 bases, the J end by 0 bases, with 14 bases between. The V gene's germline CDR1 is SGHAT and CDR2 FQDESV (reference sequence).

This clonotype was seen a handful of times. CDR3 coding DNA: TGTGCCAGCAGCCCTGGGACAGACTCTAGTTCCCTCCACTTT. It translates to CASSPGTDSSSLHF. The chain employs TRBV3-1 and TRBJ1-6; 7 bases are shared with TRBD1. In germline, CDR1 is LGHDT, CDR2 YNNKEL (reference sequence). Trimming removed 4 bases from V and 14 bases from J; junction bases left unmatched: 11. The CDR3 consists of 14 residues.

The chain combines TRBV5-6 with TRBJ1-3; maybe TRBD1 (6 bases). Germline CDR1 reads SGHDT; CDR2 reads YYEEEE. V was shortened by 3 bases and J by 2 bases, with 12 bases between the two germline ends. This CDR3 is built from 15 residues. The CDR3 nucleotides read TGTGCCAGCAGCTCTTTGGGGACAACTGGAAACACCATATATTTT. Amino acid sequence: CASSSLGTTGNTIYF.

This clonotype was recorded a few times. This chain uses TRBV4-1 with TRBJ1-1; D not resolved. The ends were cut back, 6 bases at V and 5 bases at J, with 13 bases in the middle. This CDR3 spans 13 amino acids. Germline CDR1 MGHRA, CDR2 YSYEKL. The CDR3 here is CASRIGGGTEAFF. The CDR3 coding sequence is TGCGCCAGCAGAATCGGCGGAGGGACTGAAGCTTTCTTT.

The chain combines TRBV28 with TRBJ2-1; 11 bases fit TRBD2. The trim removed 5 bases at V and 9 bases at J, leaving 9 bases unmatched. Germline V CDR1 and CDR2: MDHEN, SYDVKM. This CDR3 region has 15 residues. The CDR3 sequence is CASSRTSGRSSEQFF. CDR3 nucleotide sequence: TGTGCCAGCAGTCGAACTAGCGGGAGAAGTAGTGAGCAGTTCTTC. The whole variable domain, filled in from reference TRBV28 and TRBJ2-1, reads DVKVTQSSRYLVKRTGEKVFLECVQDMDHENMFWYRQDPGLGLRLIYFSYDVKMKEKGDIPEGYSVSREKKERFSLILESASTNQTSMYLCASSRTSGRSSEQFFGPGTRLTVL.

This rearrangement joins TRBV9 to TRBJ1-2; 7 bases line up with TRBD1. After removal of 0 bases from V and 6 bases from J, the junction contained 5 bases not matched to a gene. Germline-derived CDR1 and CDR2 are SGDLS and YYNGEE. The CDR3 is 14 residues long. Written as DNA, the CDR3 is TGTGCCAGCAGCGTAGTGACAGGGCTCAATGGCTACACCTTC. Its protein product is CASSVVTGLNGYTF.

This clonotype was found a few times. This chain uses TRBV6-6 with TRBJ1-1, with D perhaps TRBD1 (6 bases). The CDR3 runs to 14 residues. Per the germline V gene, CDR1 is MNHNY and CDR2 is SVGAGI (reference sequence). Trimming shortened V by 7 bases and J by 2 bases, and 14 bases separated the two germline ends. The DNA for the CDR3 is TGTGCCAGCACGGTGGACAGCTCCAACACTGAAGCTTTCTTT. It codes for CASTVDSSNTEAFF.

This clonotype was counted ten times or more. The chain combines TRBV11-2 with TRBJ2-3, with 10 positions matching TRBD2. This CDR3 comprises 18 residues. Per germline, CDR1 SGHAT and CDR2 FQNNGV. V lost 2 bases to trimming and J lost 4 bases; unmatched junction nucleotides: 12. The CDR3 sequence: CASSLPDSGLAYSDTQYF. CDR3 sequence (DNA): TGTGCCAGCAGCTTACCCGACTCGGGACTAGCGTATTCAGATACGCAGTATTTT.

The rearrangement links TRBV6-5 to TRBJ2-7, with D possibly TRBD1 on 5 matching bases. This CDR3 contains 14 residues. Germline CDR1 reads MNHEY; CDR2 reads SVGAGI. The V and J ends lost 6 bases and 6 bases respectively, with 18 bases between them. CDR3 in DNA: TGTGCCAGCAGAGACAGTGGCCTCACGACCGAGCAGTACTTC. Translating gives CASRDSGLTTEQYF.

This clonotype showed up many times. This chain connects TRBV24-1 to TRBJ2-1; 9 bases align to TRBD2. From germline, CDR1 is KGHDR and CDR2 SFDVKD. The CDR3 length is 14 residues. Trimming at V came to 9 bases and at J to 6 bases, leaving 8 bases not matched to a gene. CDR3 protein: CATRAGGSANEQFF. The DNA for the CDR3 is TGTGCCACCCGAGCGGGAGGCTCCGCCAATGAGCAGTTCTTC.

On this clonotype: Just one base apart from a much larger clone, this may be a read error. The chain has TRBV24-1 and TRBJ2-1, with D unclear. This CDR3 is built from 13 residues. Between the trimmed V and J ends, which lost 7 bases and 7 bases, there was a span of 13 bases. The V gene's germline CDR1 is KGHDR and CDR2 SFDVKD. The CDR3, as DNA: TGTGCCACCAGAGAGGCAGGTCGGAATGAGCAGTTCTTC. Protein: CATREAGRNEQFF.

This clonotype was seen more than once but under ten times. The V gene is TRBV5-1, the J gene TRBJ2-2; TRBD1 matches 8 bases. The CDR3 is made up of 15 amino acids. Trimming removed 3 bases from V and 6 bases from J; junction bases left unmatched: 7. CDR1 is SGHRS and CDR2 is YFSETQ in the germline V gene. The CDR3 coding sequence is TGCGCCAGCAGCTCCAGACAGGGGACCTCCGGGGAGCTGTTTTTT. The encoded protein is CASSSRQGTSGELFF.

This clonotype occurred many times. V gene TRBV29-1 combines with J gene TRBJ2-2; 10 bases align to TRBD1. Germline V gene data show CDR1 as SQVTM and CDR2 as ANQGSEA. This CDR3 spans 14 amino acids. Trimming cost V 5 bases and J 7 bases; bases outside gene matches: 7. The CDR3 is CSVSGTGAVGELFF. The CDR3 coding sequence is TGCAGCGTTTCCGGGACAGGGGCTGTCGGGGAGCTGTTTTTT.

This clonotype has only a few counts. The V gene is TRBV12-2, the J gene TRBJ1-2. TRBV12-2 counts as a pseudogene. The CDR3 runs to 12 residues. The CDR3 protein is CASRHHLKGYTF. The CDR3 coding sequence is TGTGCAAGTCGGCACCACTTAAAAGGCTACACCTTC.

This chain uses TRBV5-1 with TRBJ2-2; 7 bases map to TRBD2. The junction had 8 bases not matched to a gene; V was cut back by 9 bases and J by 0 bases. Germline V gene data show CDR1 as SGHRS and CDR2 as YFSETQ. This CDR3 is built from 15 residues. The CDR3 loop is CATREASANTGELFF. In DNA form, the CDR3 reads TGCGCCACCCGGGAGGCGTCCGCGAACACCGGGGAGCTGTTTTTT.

This clonotype was found a few times. The genes are TRBV30 and TRBJ1-2; 8 bases fit TRBD1. This CDR3 region has 12 residues. Per the germline V gene, CDR1 is GTSNPN and CDR2 is SVGIG (reference sequence). With V trimmed by 1 base and J by 7 bases, 2 bases remained unmatched. The CDR3 loop reads CAWSGTGFGYTF. In nucleotides, the CDR3 is TGTGCCTGGAGTGGGACAGGGTTTGGCTACACCTTC.

The V and J genes are TRBV7-3 and TRBJ2-1; TRBD2 matches at 12 bases. V dropped 3 bases and J dropped 7; count of bases not matched to a gene: 1. Per the germline V gene, CDR1 is SGHTA and CDR2 is FQGTGA. This CDR3 is 14 amino acids long. Here the CDR3 reads CASSFLAGGNEQFF. The CDR3 DNA reads as TGTGCCAGCAGCTTCCTAGCGGGAGGGAATGAGCAGTTCTTC. The variable domain in full, with the rest retrieved from reference TRBV7-3 and TRBJ2-1, is GAGVSQTPSNKVTEKGKYVELRCDPISGHTALYWYRQSLGQGPEFLIYFQGTGAADDSGLPNDRFFAVRPEGSVSTLKIQRTERGDSAVYLCASSFLAGGNEQFFGPGTRLTVL.

In this sample, this clonotype turned up a few times. The rearrangement uses TRBV18 and TRBJ2-7; D not certain. The CDR3 spans 13 residues. Germline CDR1 is KGHSH and CDR2 is LQKENI. Trimming removed 3 bases from V and 4 bases from J, with 10 bases in between. DNA for the CDR3: TGTGCCAGCTCACCTCGGACGGAGTACGAGCAGTACTTC. This encodes CASSPRTEYEQYF.

The chain has TRBV28 and TRBJ1-1; D not certain. The CDR3 sequence is 15 residues long. Trimming removed 4 bases at V and 0 bases at J, with 12 bases between. The germline V gene has CDR1 MDHEN and CDR2 SYDVKM. The CDR3 here is CASSSRRRVNTEAFF. DNA of the CDR3: TGTGCCAGCAGTTCAAGACGGAGAGTGAACACTGAAGCTTTCTTT.